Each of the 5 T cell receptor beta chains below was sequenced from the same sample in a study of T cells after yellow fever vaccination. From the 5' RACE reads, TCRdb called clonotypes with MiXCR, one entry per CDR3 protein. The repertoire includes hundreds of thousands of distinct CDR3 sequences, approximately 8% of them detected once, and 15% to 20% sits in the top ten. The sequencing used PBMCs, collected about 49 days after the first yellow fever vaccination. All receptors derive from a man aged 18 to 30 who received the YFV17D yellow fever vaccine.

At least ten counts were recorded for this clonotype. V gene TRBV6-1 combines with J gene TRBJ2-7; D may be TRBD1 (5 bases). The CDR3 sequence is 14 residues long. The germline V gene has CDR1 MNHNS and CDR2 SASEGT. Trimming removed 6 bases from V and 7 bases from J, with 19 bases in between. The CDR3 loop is CASSTGVTKGEQYF. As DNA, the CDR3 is TGTGCCAGCAGCACGGGCGTGACAAAGGGGGAGCAGTACTTC.

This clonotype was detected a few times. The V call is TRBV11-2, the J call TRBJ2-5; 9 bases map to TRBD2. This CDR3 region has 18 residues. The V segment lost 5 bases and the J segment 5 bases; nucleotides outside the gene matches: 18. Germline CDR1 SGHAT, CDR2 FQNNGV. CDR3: CASSPAASGVLIGETQYF. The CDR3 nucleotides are TGTGCCAGCAGCCCCGCGGCTAGCGGGGTTTTGATTGGGGAGACCCAGTACTTC.

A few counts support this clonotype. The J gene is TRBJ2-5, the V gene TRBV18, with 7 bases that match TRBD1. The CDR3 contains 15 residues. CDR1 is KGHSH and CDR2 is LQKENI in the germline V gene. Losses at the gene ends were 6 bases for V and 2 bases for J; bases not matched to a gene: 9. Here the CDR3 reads CASSPIRDSQETQYF. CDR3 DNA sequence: TGTGCCAGCTCCCCTATCCGGGACAGTCAAGAGACCCAGTACTTC.

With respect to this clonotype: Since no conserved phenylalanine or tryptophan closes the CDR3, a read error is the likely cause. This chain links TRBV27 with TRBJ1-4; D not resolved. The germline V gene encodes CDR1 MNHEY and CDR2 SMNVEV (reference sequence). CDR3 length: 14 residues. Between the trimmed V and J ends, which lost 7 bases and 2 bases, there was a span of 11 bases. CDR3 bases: TGTGCCAGCAATCCTTGGGTGACTAATGAAAAACTGTTTGTT. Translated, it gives CASNPWVTNEKLFV.

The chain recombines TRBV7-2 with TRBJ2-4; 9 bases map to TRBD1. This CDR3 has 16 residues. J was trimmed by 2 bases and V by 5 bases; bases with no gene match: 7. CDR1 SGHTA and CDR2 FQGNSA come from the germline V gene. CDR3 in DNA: TGTGCCAGCAGCGCTACAGGGGGCGCATCCAAAAACATTCAGTACTTC. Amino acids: CASSATGGASKNIQYF.